The 26 T cell receptor beta chains given below trace back to one sample, sequenced in a study of blood T cells in healthy people across ages. Using a J-beta primer mix together with a sample-barcoded 5' primer, a second PCR was run for about 6 to 11 cycles. TCRdb re-derived calls from the 5' RACE reads in MiXCR, one entry per CDR3 protein. The sample carries around 870,000 distinct CDR3 sequences, under 30% recorded once. The sequencing input was blood. The receptors were gathered from an elderly woman in good health.

In its sample, this clonotype was seen many times. The CDR3 loop reads CASALTSLGRYTGELFF. CDR3 nucleotide sequence: TGTGCCAGCGCTTTGACGTCACTTGGACGTTACACCGGGGAGCTGTTTTTT. This chain links TRBV6-4 with TRBJ2-2; D call uncertain. Germline V CDR1 and CDR2: MRHNA, SNTAGT. The CDR3 sequence is 17 residues long. The V and J ends lost 8 bases and 3 bases respectively, with 22 bases between them.

The sample holds many counts of this clonotype. The V and J genes are TRBV27 and TRBJ2-7, with 7 bases fitting TRBD1. The germline V gene has CDR1 MNHEY and CDR2 SMNVEV (reference sequence). V dropped 4 bases and J dropped 5; count of bases not matched to a gene: 14. The CDR3 runs 16 residues. The CDR3 protein is CASSSWTGSKRDEQYF. CDR3 DNA sequence: TGTGCCAGCAGTTCATGGACAGGCAGTAAACGCGACGAGCAGTACTTC.

This clonotype has only one observation. The junction shows a germline mismatch at one end, possibly a read error. V gene TRBV2 combines with J gene TRBJ1-2; TRBD1 matches at 8 bases. Germline loops: CDR1 SNHLY, CDR2 FYNNEI. This CDR3 has 11 amino acids. CDR3 coding DNA: TGCTCCGGGACAGGTGCAAAGGGCTACACCTTC. Its protein is CSGTGAKGYTF.

At least ten counts were recorded for this clonotype. V gene TRBV15 combines with J gene TRBJ2-7; D gene ambiguous. The CDR3 is 15 residues long. Per the germline V gene, CDR1 is LNHNV and CDR2 is YYDKDF (reference sequence). Trimming removed 1 base from V and 0 bases from J, with 10 bases in between. The CDR3 here is CATSRAGSSSYEQYF. CDR3 in DNA: TGTGCCACCAGCAGAGCCGGGTCCAGCTCCTACGAGCAGTACTTC.

This clonotype has ten or more counts. The chain is built from TRBV20-1 and TRBJ2-4; 9 bases fit TRBD2. The CDR3 has 16 residues. Germline V gene lookup returns CDR1 DFQATT and CDR2 SNEGSKA (reference sequence). The trim removed 3 bases at V and 0 bases at J, leaving 6 bases unmatched. CDR3 DNA: TGCAGTGCTAGGAGCGGGGGGTGGGTAGCCAAAAACATTCAGTACTTC. Protein sequence: CSARSGGWVAKNIQYF.

The chain recombines TRBV4-3 with TRBJ2-7; 8 nucleotides line up with TRBD1. The trim removed 4 bases at V and 1 base at J, leaving 6 bases unmatched. Per the germline V gene, CDR1 is LGHNA and CDR2 is YSLEER. The CDR3 totals 15 residues. The CDR3 DNA follows: TGCGCCAGCAGCCCAGATGACAGGGGATCCTACGAGCAGTACTTC. It translates to CASSPDDRGSYEQYF.

This sequence joins TRBV11-3 and TRBJ2-1; 14 nucleotides agree with TRBD2. The germline V gene has CDR1 SGHNT and CDR2 YENEEA. The CDR3 contains 19 residues. V lost 5 bases, J lost 0 bases, and 9 bases stayed unmatched. The DNA of the CDR3 is TGTGCCAGCAGCCGAGTGTGGACTAGCGGGGGGATCTCCTACAATGAGCAGTTCTTC. Amino acids: CASSRVWTSGGISYNEQFF. Variable domain in full (rest from reference TRBV11-3 and TRBJ2-1): EAGVVQSPRYKIIEKKQPVAFWCNPISGHNTLYWYLQNLGQGPELLIRYENEEAVDDSQLPKDRFSAERLKGVDSTLKIQPAELGDSAVYLCASSRVWTSGGISYNEQFFGPGTRLTVL.

This clonotype appeared a few times. V usage is TRBV7-9 and J usage is TRBJ1-6; a weak D match, TRBD1 (6 bases). V lost 4 bases and J 7 bases, leaving 20 bases between the germline ends. CDR1 is SEHNR, CDR2 FQNEAQ, per germline (reference sequence). The CDR3 is 17 residues long. This chain's CDR3 is CASSYQGGIERNSPLHF. CDR3 sequence (DNA): TGTGCCAGCAGCTACCAAGGGGGTATAGAAAGGAATTCACCCCTCCACTTT.

The J gene is TRBJ2-1, the V gene TRBV4-2; D is unclear. The DNA end favors TRBJ2-7, so the J call may be wrong. CDR1 is LGHNA and CDR2 is YNFKEQ in the germline V gene. This CDR3 is 15 amino acids long. The CDR3 here is CASSQEILRNNEQYF. The CDR3 DNA reads as TGTGCCAGCAGCCAAGAAATCTTGAGGAACAATGAGCAGTACTTC.

There are many counts of this clonotype. Its ends do not fully match the called genes, so a read error is possible. The chain combines TRBV5-1 with TRBJ2-2; D is possibly TRBD1 (5 bases). The V gene's germline CDR1 is SGHRS and CDR2 YFSETQ. The CDR3 consists of 15 residues. In DNA, the CDR3 is TGTGCCAGCAGCCTAGTAGGGGCCAACACCGGGGAGCTGTTTTTT. Protein sequence: CASSLVGANTGELFF.

Note on this clonotype: Germline is not matched at one junction end, which may reflect a read error. The rearrangement uses TRBV10-1 and TRBJ1-2; D gene uncertain. This CDR3 has 13 residues. Germline assignment: CDR1 WNHNN and CDR2 SYGVQD (reference sequence). The DNA for the CDR3 is TGCGCCAGCAGGGAGAGATCGAACTATGGCTGCACCTTC. Protein sequence: CASRERSNYGCTF.

This clonotype was seen many times. The V call is TRBV29-1, the J call TRBJ1-2; 8 nucleotides align to TRBD1. Germline trimming cut 4 bases from V and 3 bases from J; bases unmatched to any gene: 13. Germline CDR1 reads SQVTM; CDR2 reads ANQGSEA. The CDR3 is 16 residues long. The CDR3 DNA follows: TGCAGCGTTGGGGGCCTGGGCCAGGGGGCTTACTATGGCTACACCTTC. Its protein is CSVGGLGQGAYYGYTF. The complete variable domain, with remaining parts taken from reference TRBV29-1 and TRBJ1-2, reads SAVISQKPSRDICQRGTSLTIQCQVDSQVTMMFWYRQQPGQSLTLIATANQGSEATYESGFVIDKFPISRPNLTFSTLTVSNMSPEDSSIYLCSVGGLGQGAYYGYTFGSGTRLTVV.

This rearrangement joins TRBV20-1 to TRBJ1-2, with no clear D. This CDR3 region has 14 residues. Trimming shortened V by 0 bases and J by 3 bases, and 11 bases separated the two germline ends. Looked up from germline, CDR1 is DFQATT and CDR2 is SNEGSKA (reference sequence). CDR3 sequence: CSARDFGRDYGYTF. The CDR3 DNA is TGCAGTGCTAGAGATTTCGGACGGGACTATGGCTACACCTTC.

A few counts support this clonotype. The chain links TRBV12-3 or TRBV12-4 to TRBJ2-2; 10 bases match TRBD2. This CDR3 spans 18 amino acids. V gave up 2 bases and J gave up 0 bases; unmatched junction bases: 6. The DNA of the CDR3 is TGTGCCAGCAGTTTATGGGCTAGCGGGGGAGCGAACACCGGGGAGCTGTTTTTT. This encodes CASSLWASGGANTGELFF.

In DNA form, the CDR3 reads TGTGCCAGCAGTTTCCCCCGGGACACTAATTCACCCCTCCACTTT. It encodes CASSFPRDTNSPLHF. The chain links TRBV6-6 to TRBJ1-6; D possibly corresponds to TRBD1 (6 bases). The CDR3 contains 15 residues. The germline V and J ends were trimmed by 4 bases and 6 bases, with 13 bases remaining between them. CDR1 MNHNY and CDR2 SVGAGI come from the germline V gene (reference sequence).

The table lists this clonotype with many counts. The rearrangement uses TRBV5-1 and TRBJ2-5; possible D gene TRBD1, 5 bases. CDR1 SGHRS and CDR2 YFSETQ come from the germline V gene. V was shortened by 1 base and J by 2 bases, with 15 bases between the two germline ends. This CDR3 has 16 residues. CDR3 protein: CASSLTAGKFQETQYF. CDR3 DNA: TGCGCCAGCAGCTTGACGGCAGGGAAATTTCAAGAGACCCAGTACTTC.

The chain uses TRBV12-3 or TRBV12-4 and TRBJ1-4; weak D call: TRBD1 (6 bases). Trimming took 4 bases from V and 5 from J, leaving 20 bases between them. This CDR3 region has 17 residues. The CDR3 DNA reads TGTGCCAGCAGTTATCGGGTCTACGGAACAGGGAATGAAAAACTGTTTTTT. It specifies CASSYRVYGTGNEKLFF.

The CDR3 coding sequence is TGCGCCAGCAGTAAAAGCGGGGGGGCTGGAGATACGCAGTATTTT. This translates into CASSKSGGAGDTQYF. The V call is TRBV10-1, the J call TRBJ2-3; 10 bases are a match to TRBD2. The length of the CDR3 is 15 residues. Trimming took 5 bases from V and 5 from J; bases not matched to a gene: 7. The germline V gene encodes CDR1 WNHNN and CDR2 SYGVQD (reference sequence).

This rearrangement joins TRBV5-1 to TRBJ1-1; unclear D gene. The V gene's germline CDR1 is SGHRS and CDR2 YFSETQ. This CDR3 contains 12 residues. The ends were cut back, 3 bases at V and 4 bases at J, with 7 bases in the middle. Here the CDR3 DNA reads TGCGCCAGCAGCTCGGTGGGCACTGAAGCTTTCTTT. It encodes CASSSVGTEAFF. The whole variable domain, filled in from reference TRBV5-1 and TRBJ1-1, reads KAGVTQTPRYLIKTRGQQVTLSCSPISGHRSVSWYQQTPGQGLQFLFEYFSETQRNKGNFPGRFSGRQFSNSRSEMNVSTLELGDSALYLCASSSVGTEAFFGQGTRLTVV.

This clonotype was found many times. The chain employs TRBV6-1 and TRBJ2-7, with 8 bases aligning to TRBD1. The V gene end was trimmed by 4 bases and the J gene end by 6 bases; junction bases not matched to a gene: 8. The CDR3 has 14 residues. CDR1 is MNHNS, CDR2 SASEGT, per germline. The CDR3 protein is CASSGSGGQGEQYF. The DNA of the CDR3 is TGTGCCAGCAGTGGCTCAGGGGGCCAGGGCGAGCAGTACTTC.

In its sample, this clonotype was seen many times. The chain uses TRBV10-3 and TRBJ2-5; no definite D call. The V gene's germline CDR1 is ENHRY and CDR2 SYGVKD. The CDR3 totals 12 residues. Between the trimmed V and J ends, which lost 4 bases and 2 bases, there was a span of 5 bases. CDR3 coding DNA: TGTGCCATCAGTGGGCAGCAAGAGACCCAGTACTTC. This codes for CAISGQQETQYF.

The rearrangement links TRBV2 to TRBJ2-3; 10 nucleotides agree with TRBD2. CDR1 SNHLY and CDR2 FYNNEI come from the germline V gene. This CDR3 comprises 17 residues. V lost 6 bases and J lost 0; bases outside the gene matches: 9. CDR3 in amino acids: CASRWPSGGSSTDTQYF. The CDR3 DNA reads TGTGCCAGCAGGTGGCCTAGCGGGGGTTCTAGCACAGATACGCAGTATTTT.

Remarks on this clonotype: This may come from a read error, since a much larger clone is one base off. The chain combines TRBV7-8 with TRBJ2-5, with a tentative D call TRBD2 (5 bases). The germline V gene encodes CDR1 SGHVS and CDR2 FQNEAQ. The CDR3 has 12 residues. Deletions cut 3 bases from V and 11 bases from J, with 13 bases between. For the CDR3, the DNA is TGTGCCAGCAGCTTCAACGGGCGCGGGCAGTACTTC. It encodes CASSFNGRGQYF. The complete variable domain, with remaining parts taken from reference TRBV7-8 and TRBJ2-5, reads GAGVSQSPRYKVAKRGQDVALRCDPISGHVSLFWYQQALGQGPEFLTYFQNEAQLDKSGLPSDRFFAERPEGSVSTLKIQRTQQEDSAVYLCASSFNGRGQYFGPGTRLLVL.

This clonotype occurred a few times. The chain joins TRBV20-1 to TRBJ2-3, with D possibly matching TRBD2 (6 bases). Looked up from germline, CDR1 is DFQATT and CDR2 is SNEGSKA (reference sequence). With 5 bases removed from V and 2 bases from J, the gap between germline ends came to 17 bases. This CDR3 has 15 residues. The CDR3 loop reads CSAGRPAGFTDTQYF. CDR3 DNA sequence: TGCAGTGCTGGTAGACCAGCGGGCTTCACAGATACGCAGTATTTT.

This chain uses TRBV6-5 with TRBJ2-5, with 9 bases that match TRBD1. Germline V gene data show CDR1 as MNHEY and CDR2 as SVGAGI. This CDR3 region has 13 residues. Trimming took 7 bases from V and 6 from J; bases not matched to a gene: 6. The CDR3 nucleotides read TGTGCCAGCACCCCGGGACAGGGTCAGACCCAGTACTTC. This encodes CASTPGQGQTQYF.

Ten or more counts support this clonotype. This chain links TRBV12-3 or TRBV12-4 with TRBJ2-5, with D maybe TRBD2 (5 bases). The length of the CDR3 is 15 residues. Trimming took off 5 bases at V and 4 bases at J, with 17 bases between the two ends. CDR3 nucleotide sequence: TGTGCCAGCAGTAACTTAAAGGGTCGGGGAGAGACCCAGTACTTC. This translates into CASSNLKGRGETQYF.